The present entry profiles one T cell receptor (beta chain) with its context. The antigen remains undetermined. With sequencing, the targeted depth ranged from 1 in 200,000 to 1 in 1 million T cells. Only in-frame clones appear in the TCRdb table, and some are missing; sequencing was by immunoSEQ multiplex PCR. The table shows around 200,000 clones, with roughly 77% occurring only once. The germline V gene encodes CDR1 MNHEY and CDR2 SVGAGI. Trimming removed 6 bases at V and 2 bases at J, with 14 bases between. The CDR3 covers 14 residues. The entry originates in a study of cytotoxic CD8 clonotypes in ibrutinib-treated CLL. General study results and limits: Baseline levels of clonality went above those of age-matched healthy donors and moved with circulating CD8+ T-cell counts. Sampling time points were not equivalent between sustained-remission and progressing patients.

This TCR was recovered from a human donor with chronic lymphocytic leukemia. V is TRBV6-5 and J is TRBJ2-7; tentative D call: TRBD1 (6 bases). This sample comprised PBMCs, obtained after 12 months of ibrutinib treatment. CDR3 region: CASRTGDSTYEQYF. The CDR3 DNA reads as TGTGCCAGCAGGACAGGAGATTCCACCTACGAGCAGTACTTC.